This T cell receptor beta chain was documented in a study of T cells in women clearing cervical HPV infection. The CDR3 consists of 16 residues. Germline CDR1 reads SGHTA; CDR2 reads FQGTGA. V was trimmed by 5 bases and J by 4 bases, leaving 15 bases between them. Study-level findings and limits: CIN3+ cases had significantly higher TCR repertoire richness than controls, but evenness did not differ.

Of note for this clone: Antigen: not known. Sequencing ends 3 residues short of the CDR3 end; the germline J gene provides the rest.

HPV was found by MY09/MY11 PCR and dot-blot genotyping. Genomic DNA, averaging approximately 1,200 ng per sample, yielded TCR beta CDR3 via immunoSEQ. TCRdb keeps only in-frame clones here, not all; method: immunoSEQ multiplex PCR. This table holds 15,000 to 20,000 clones. The chain has TRBV7-3 and TRBJ2-6; perhaps TRBD2 as D (6 bases). The clonotype originates from a woman aged 18-70 years with a cervical HPV16 infection that either progressed to CIN3+ or cleared (not recorded which). Source material: blood buffy coat. This CDR3 is CASSDRAGPGANVLTF. CDR3 bases read: TGTGCCAGCAGCGATCGAGCGGGCCCAGGGGCCAACGTC.